The sequence of this T cell receptor beta chain was determined in a study of CD8 T cells in Susac syndrome. Study in general: Treatment status at blood draw for the Susac syndrome patients was therapy-naive, corticosteroids, or intravenous immunoglobulin alone.

Study results and caveats: No clonal expansion appeared among CD4+ T cells in Susac patients.

A note on this clonotype: Its antigen is unidentified.

Germline V gives CDR1 DFQATT, CDR2 SNEGSKA (reference sequence). The CDR3 has 14 amino acids. Trimming cost V 6 bases and J 5 bases, with 19 bases left between them. With random hexamers, roughly 0.45 to 1 ug RNA was reverse transcribed. TCR beta CDR3 was amplified by immunoSEQ multiplex PCR. This amplification extended across 54 Vbeta and 13 Jbeta segments. TCRdb recomputed calls from the immunoSEQ multiplex PCR reads with MiXCR, one row per CDR3 protein. The data show about 190,000 distinct CDR3 sequences, around 95% seen once. The patients with Susac syndrome were individuals who fulfilled the recently defined diagnostic criteria for disease that was either definite or probable.

The TCR was taken from a human donor with Susac syndrome. Sequencing input: CD4+ T cells from PBMCs. The chain recombines TRBV20-1 with TRBJ1-1, with a possible D match to TRBD1 (6 bases). For the CDR3, the DNA is TGCAGTGCCCAGCCGGGGGGCGGGAGAACTGAAGCTTTCTTT. Translating gives CSAQPGGGRTEAFF.